The source of this T cell receptor (beta chain) is a study of early T cells in non-severe SARS-CoV-2 infection (dated by TCRdb to the early 2020s). For the wider study: Because TCR sequencing was done on bulk RNA from unsorted whole blood, the alpha and beta chains could not be paired.

The table lists this clonotype with many counts. Its antigen remains unidentified. No clone much larger than this one lies a single base away; base qualities are absent. The germline V gene specifies ENHRY as CDR1 and SYGVKD as CDR2. V gives up 7 bases and J gives up 6 bases, and the segment between their germline ends measures 16 bases. Its CDR3 holds 13 amino acids, cysteine through phenylalanine. Only the CDR3 region is kept as DNA, spanning 39 bases read in frame from base 1. This was a case-control study nested in a cohort of healthcare workers in London, UK, who had nasopharyngeal swab PCR tests and blood samples taken every week. Healthcare workers were recruited between 23 and 31 March 2020, during the week of the UK lockdown, and were followed weekly for up to 16 weeks. The library was made by 5' RACE. Sequencing was carried out with a NextSeq 500. To correct for sequencing error and PCR bias, the TCR library protocol tagged individual cDNA molecules with unique molecular identifiers. Sequencing covered both TCR alpha and beta chains, and within each sample the abundances of alpha and beta sequences were tightly co-correlated. The study's processing was this. Decombinator V4 was used to perform V gene, J gene and CDR3 annotation of TCR sequences. TCRs were defined as expanded if a significant change between any two time points was detected under a Poisson model with p below 0.0001. TCR abundances were normalised to the total number of TCRs sequenced in each sample and reported as counts per million. TRAV1-2 paired with TRAJ12, TRAJ20 or TRAJ33 defined MAIT TCRs, while TRAV10 paired with TRAJ18 defined iNKT TCRs. VDJdb, accessed 1 November 2021, was searched for CMV, EBV and SARS-CoV-2 annotated TCRs, excluding TCRs annotated for multiple antigens. Starting from the raw public reads, TCRdb applied fastp trimming at Q25, assembled clones with MiXCR and retained in-frame beta chains. Rows matching on CDR3 protein sequence are summarized as one entry with the most common DNA and genes. The V and J calls reflect TCRdb's pipeline rather than the authors' work. The sample contains tens of thousands of distinct CDR3 sequences, 9.5% to 15% of them found a single time. The top ten constitute 1.1% of the sample.

What the research found in general, with its limitations: VDJdb matching was skewed toward anti-spike CD8 responses, so virus-specific expansions were likely underestimated and private and CD4 specificities were missed.

The source material was whole blood. The chain uses TRBV10-3 and TRBJ2-7; the D call is possibly TRBD1 or TRBD2, each sharing 6 bases. The source is an adult who was a healthcare worker with PCR-confirmed SARS-CoV-2 infection or an uninfected control (not recorded which). The CDR3 region has the sequence CAINTGPGAEQYF. The DNA sequence follows: TGTGCCATCAATACGGGCCCGGGGGCCGAGCAGTACTTC.